Below, 25 T cell receptor beta chains from the same sample are listed, as sequenced in a study of regulatory T cells in long-lasting Graves disease. Time point meaning: persistent/refractory GD, antithyroid drugs over 5 years with positive TRAb. From RNA extracted from PBMCs, the TCR library was made. Researchers made TCR beta libraries by using iRepertoire HTBI primers and running Arm-PCR on CDR3 regions. TCRdb re-analysed the multiplex PCR reads in MiXCR, keeping a single row per CDR3 protein. The sample carries about 430,000 distinct CDR3 sequences, roughly a fifth recorded once. Sequencing used peripheral blood mononuclear cells (PBMCs), obtained when the disease was refractory, from a patient treated with antithyroid drugs. Receptor source: a female donor with Graves disease.

CDR3 sequence (DNA): TGTGCCAGCAGTTTGGCTAGCGGGGGGACCTACGAGCAGTACTTC. The encoded protein is CASSLASGGTYEQYF. The chain links TRBV27 to TRBJ2-7; TRBD2 matches 11 bases. V shed 3 bases and J 2 bases; nucleotides not matched to a gene: 3. Germline V lookup: CDR1 MNHEY, CDR2 SMNVEV (reference sequence). The CDR3 is made up of 15 amino acids.

On this clonotype itself: This may stem from a read error, because a much larger clone lies one nucleotide away. This chain connects TRBV2 to TRBJ1-1; possible D gene TRBD1, 5 bases. V lost 10 bases, J lost 0 bases, and 12 bases lay in between. The CDR3 covers 13 residues. Germline V gene sequence: CDR1 SNHLY, CDR2 FYNNEI. CDR3: CAMTGEMNTEAFF. In nucleotides, the CDR3 is TGTGCCATGACGGGGGAGATGAACACTGAAGCTTTCTTT. The whole variable domain, remainder taken from reference TRBV2 and TRBJ1-1, is EPEVTQTPSHQVTQMGQEVILRCVPISNHLYFYWYRQILGQKVEFLVSFYNNEISEKSEIFDDQFSVERPDGSNFTLKIRSTKLEDSAMYFCAMTGEMNTEAFFGQGTRLTVV.

This clonotype was observed many times. A read error may produce the germline difference seen at one junction end. This rearrangement joins TRBV5-1 to TRBJ2-2; D not resolved. Germline CDR1 and CDR2: SGHRS and YFSETQ. CDR3 length: 12 residues. The CDR3 is CASSYNTGELFF. CDR3 nucleotide sequence: TGTGCCAGCAGTTATAACACCGGGGAGCTGTTTTTT.

A few counts support this clonotype. A read error may explain this, as a much larger clone is one base away. The CDR3 does not end in the conserved phenylalanine or tryptophan, so this is likely a read error. The CDR3 DNA reads as TGTGCCAGCAGCCCGGCAGGGCTAAATGAAAAACTGTTTCTT. Encoded protein: CASSPAGLNEKLFL. The chain employs TRBV28 and TRBJ1-4; perhaps TRBD1 as D (5 bases). The CDR3 sequence is 14 residues long. Germline values: CDR1 MDHEN, CDR2 SYDVKM. V lost 6 bases and J 5 bases, leaving 13 bases between the germline ends.

This chain uses TRBV28 with TRBJ2-3; tentative D call: TRBD1 (5 bases). V was shortened by 3 bases and J by 2 bases, with 15 bases between the two germline ends. Germline assignment: CDR1 MDHEN and CDR2 SYDVKM. The CDR3 contains 16 residues. The CDR3: CASSFVGDSDTDTQYF. The DNA for the CDR3 is TGTGCCAGCAGTTTTGTAGGGGATTCAGACACAGATACGCAGTATTTT.

The V and J genes are TRBV20-1 and TRBJ2-3; 8 bases line up with TRBD2. Germline V gene data show CDR1 as DFQATT and CDR2 as SNEGSKA (reference sequence). The CDR3 consists of 15 residues. J was trimmed by 2 bases and V by 5 bases; bases with no gene match: 9. The CDR3 sequence: CSAAHSGATTDTQYF. CDR3 bases: TGCAGTGCTGCCCATAGCGGGGCGACCACAGATACGCAGTATTTT.

The rearrangement uses TRBV28 and TRBJ1-1; 9 nucleotides match TRBD1. Unmatched junction bases numbered 4, after V lost 5 bases and J lost 0 bases. The germline CDR1 and CDR2 sequences are MDHEN and SYDVKM. The CDR3 has 15 residues. The DNA of the CDR3 is TGTGCCAGCAGTGGAGACAGGGGGTTGAACACTGAAGCTTTCTTT. It codes for CASSGDRGLNTEAFF.

This clonotype came up many times. The chain carries TRBV5-1 and TRBJ1-1; TRBD1 is a possible D gene (5 bases). The CDR3 covers 15 residues. The V gene's germline CDR1 is SGHRS and CDR2 YFSETQ. Trimming took off 3 bases at V and 4 bases at J, with 16 bases between the two ends. The CDR3 sequence: CASSWGLGESTEAFF. Written as DNA, the CDR3 is TGCGCCAGCAGCTGGGGACTCGGGGAGAGCACTGAAGCTTTCTTT. Looking up the rest from reference TRBV5-1 and TRBJ1-1 gives the full variable domain: KAGVTQTPRYLIKTRGQQVTLSCSPISGHRSVSWYQQTPGQGLQFLFEYFSETQRNKGNFPGRFSGRQFSNSRSEMNVSTLELGDSALYLCASSWGLGESTEAFFGQGTRLTVV.

This clonotype appeared many times. The chain couples TRBV3-1 to TRBJ1-2, with no clear D. Trimming stripped 5 bases from V and 5 bases from J, with 18 bases between. Germline V lookup: CDR1 LGHDT, CDR2 YNNKEL (reference sequence). The CDR3 runs to 15 residues. The CDR3 loop reads CASSDNSGSVYGYTF. The CDR3 DNA is TGTGCCAGCAGCGACAATTCGGGATCAGTGTATGGCTACACCTTC.

The rearrangement links TRBV28 to TRBJ1-3; TRBD1 might be the D (5 bases). Deletions cut 5 bases from V and 4 bases from J, with 21 bases between. The germline V gene encodes CDR1 MDHEN and CDR2 SYDVKM. The CDR3 sequence is 17 residues long. The CDR3 nucleotides read TGTGCCAGCAGTCCTTCCCGGGACCCTAGGATAGGAAACACCATATATTTT. The encoded protein is CASSPSRDPRIGNTIYF.

This clonotype was observed a few times. J is TRBJ2-2 and V is TRBV7-9, with D unclear. The CDR3 sequence is 16 residues long. Germline assignment: CDR1 SEHNR and CDR2 FQNEAQ (reference sequence). V dropped 0 bases and J dropped 2 bases, with 10 bases sitting between them. The CDR3 DNA reads as TGTGCCAGCAGCTTAGCGGCACCCCTCAACACCGGGGAGCTGTTTTTT. It encodes CASSLAAPLNTGELFF.

The CDR3 nucleotides are TGTGCCACCCGGGACAGCAGTTTCCAGGCCTACGAGCAGTACTTC. Translated, it gives CATRDSSFQAYEQYF. The rearrangement joins TRBV6-1 to TRBJ2-7; 7 bases agree with TRBD1. The germline V gene has CDR1 MNHNS and CDR2 SASEGT. V was clipped by 10 bases and J by 2 bases; unmatched bases: 14. The CDR3 contains 15 residues.

This clonotype was recorded at least ten times. The chain joins TRBV27 to TRBJ2-5; D is ambiguous. CDR1 MNHEY and CDR2 SMNVEV come from the germline V gene (reference sequence). The CDR3 contains 13 residues. The ends were cut back, 2 bases at V and 4 bases at J, with 8 bases in the middle. The CDR3 loop reads CASSLIVSETQYF. CDR3 coding DNA: TGTGCCAGCAGTTTAATAGTGTCAGAGACCCAGTACTTC.

At least ten counts were recorded for this clonotype. The chain combines TRBV12-3 or TRBV12-4 with TRBJ2-7; the match to TRBD2 covers 8 bases. Trimming removed 1 base from V and 4 bases from J; junction bases left unmatched: 9. The CDR3 totals 16 residues. The CDR3 protein is CASSLGFLAGSYEQYF. The CDR3 DNA is TGTGCCAGCAGTTTAGGGTTCCTAGCGGGTTCATACGAGCAGTACTTC.

This clonotype was seen more than once but under ten times. The rearrangement joins TRBV29-1 to TRBJ1-1; no reliable D call. Germline-derived CDR1 and CDR2 are SQVTM and ANQGSEA. Trimming left V 4 bases short and J 1 base short, with 10 bases between. CDR3 size: 13 residues. The CDR3 DNA reads as TGCAGCGTTGTTGGGAGCGCGAACACTGAAGCTTTCTTT. It specifies CSVVGSANTEAFF. Drawing the rest from reference TRBV29-1 and TRBJ1-1, the complete variable domain is SAVISQKPSRDICQRGTSLTIQCQVDSQVTMMFWYRQQPGQSLTLIATANQGSEATYESGFVIDKFPISRPNLTFSTLTVSNMSPEDSSIYLCSVVGSANTEAFFGQGTRLTVV.

The V and J genes are TRBV2 and TRBJ2-1; D not resolved. Germline-derived CDR1 and CDR2 are SNHLY and FYNNEI. The CDR3 length is 13 residues. Trimming pared 9 bases from V and 7 bases from J, leaving 16 bases between. CDR3 in DNA: TGTGCCAGTACTTTTGGGCTTCTAAATGAGCAGTTCTTC. Its translation: CASTFGLLNEQFF.

This clonotype was counted at least ten times. The chain uses TRBV7-2 and TRBJ2-4; TRBD2 matches 8 bases. Per germline, CDR1 SGHTA and CDR2 FQGNSA. The CDR3 is made up of 17 amino acids. The trim removed 1 base at V and 2 bases at J, leaving 7 bases unmatched. Here the CDR3 DNA reads TGTGCCAGCAGCTTAGAAGGTAGCGGGATTACCAAAAACATTCAGTACTTC. This gives the protein CASSLEGSGITKNIQYF.

About this clonotype itself: This may be a read error: a much more frequent sequence differs by one nucleotide. The chain couples TRBV6-2 or TRBV6-3 to TRBJ1-4, with D possibly being TRBD1 (6 bases). The CDR3 spans 12 residues. Germline V lookup: CDR1 MNHEY, CDR2 SVGEGT. CDR3 nucleotides: TGTGCCAGCAGTGGACAGAATGAAAGACTGTTTTTT. Amino acid sequence: CASSGQNERLFF.

Concerning this clonotype: A much larger clone differs by one base, so this may be a read error. The V and J genes are TRBV7-3 and TRBJ2-7, with 8 bases aligning to TRBD1. The CDR3 is made up of 13 amino acids. Unmatched junction bases numbered 11, after V lost 4 bases and J lost 12 bases. Germline CDR1 reads SGHTA; CDR2 reads FQGTGA. The CDR3 DNA sequence: TGTGCCAGCAGCTCGGGACAGGCGGCAATGAGGTACTTC. As protein: CASSSGQAAMRYF.

This clonotype has a single count. This may be a read error: a much more frequent sequence differs by one nucleotide. The V and J genes are TRBV28 and TRBJ1-6; D not resolved. V was clipped by 5 bases and J by 9 bases, with 8 bases between them. Germline V gene data show CDR1 as MDHEN and CDR2 as SYDVKM. This CDR3 region has 12 residues. The CDR3 loop is CASSPTSSPLHF. The CDR3 DNA sequence: TGTGCCAGCAGTCCCACCTCTTCACCCCTCCACTTT.

This clonotype was observed at least ten times. The chain has TRBV3-1 and TRBJ1-5; tentatively, D is TRBD1 (5 bases). The CDR3 covers 16 residues. From germline, CDR1 is LGHDT and CDR2 YNNKEL (reference sequence). Trimming shortened V by 1 base and J by 3 bases, and 13 bases separated the two germline ends. Here the CDR3 reads CASSQGVRTNNQPQHF. CDR3 DNA: TGTGCCAGCAGCCAAGGTGTAAGGACAAACAATCAGCCCCAGCATTTT.

The chain couples TRBV18 to TRBJ1-1; D is ambiguous. The V gene's germline CDR1 is KGHSH and CDR2 LQKENI. The CDR3 contains 12 residues. Trimming stripped 6 bases from V and 6 bases from J, with 11 bases between. CDR3 DNA sequence: TGTGCCAGCTCGGGATTGGGCCCTGAAGCTTTCTTT. This gives the protein CASSGLGPEAFF.

This clonotype was recorded a few times. CDR3 nucleotides: TGTGCCACTAGAAATGGGGCGGGAGCATCCTACAATGAGCAGTTCTTC. It is translated as CATRNGAGASYNEQFF. The chain uses TRBV28 and TRBJ2-1; 7 bases fit TRBD2. V shed 10 bases and J 1 base; nucleotides not matched to a gene: 13. Per germline, CDR1 MDHEN and CDR2 SYDVKM. This CDR3 is 16 amino acids long.

The sample holds a few counts of this clonotype. The chain combines TRBV19 with TRBJ1-1; unclear D gene. CDR1 and CDR2 (germline): LNHDA, SQIVND (reference sequence). The length of the CDR3 is 11 residues. Trimming took off 5 bases at V and 6 bases at J, with 7 bases between the two ends. The CDR3 region has the DNA TGTGCCAGTAGTGGGAAAGCTGAAGCTTTCTTT. It codes for CASSGKAEAFF.

This clonotype was counted at least ten times. The chain recombines TRBV29-1 with TRBJ2-7, with D possibly being TRBD2 (5 bases). CDR1 and CDR2 from the germline V gene are SQVTM and ANQGSEA. CDR3 size: 13 residues. Trimming stripped 3 bases from V and 6 bases from J, with 15 bases between. The CDR3 nucleotides are TGCAGCGTTGAGAGGGTTTCCGGTGGCGAGCAGTACTTC. Its translation: CSVERVSGGEQYF.